The rows below give T cell receptor beta chains drawn from one sample of a study of T cells in Graves' hyperthyroidism and ophthalmopathy. One entry per CDR3 protein results from TCRdb running MiXCR on the multiplex PCR reads. Of approximately 600,000 distinct CDR3 sequences listed, 14% to 15% were seen once; the top ten hold roughly 4.5%. The sequencing input was blood. These receptors were taken from a woman in her forties with Graves' ophthalmopathy. Both conserved end residues are part of each CDR3. D genes are given only for firm matches. Clone size is shown for a subset of rows, as once, few, many or a class of expanded clone.

TRBJ2-1 TRBV5-5 . TRBD1 CASSFRTGWAEQFF TGTGCCAGCAGCTTTCGGACAGGGTGGGCTGAGCAGTTCTTC
TRBJ1-1 TRBV12-3/TRBV12-4 many . CASSLSSGRMNTEAFF TGTGCCAGCAGTCTTAGCTCCGGCAGAATGAACACTGAAGCTTTCTTT
TRBJ2-2 TRBV28 few . CASMAGLRIQHTGELFF TGTGCCAGCATGGCAGGGCTGAGAATACAACACACCGGGGAGCTGTTTTTT
TRBJ1-5 TRBV20-1 many . CSARPRLNQPQHF TGCAGTGCTAGACCGCGGCTCAATCAGCCCCAGCATTTT
TRBJ2-1 TRBV28 many . CASSPRLPLTYNEQFF TGTGCCAGCAGTCCTAGACTCCCACTTACTTACAATGAGCAGTTCTTC
TRBJ1-2 TRBV6-5 many TRBD1 CASSSGGTGYTF TGTGCCAGCAGCTCAGGGGGCACTGGCTACACCTTC
TRBJ2-7 TRBV2 . TRBD2 CASSEGVTSGFNPYEQYF TGTGCCAGCAGTGAAGGTGTGACTAGCGGATTTAACCCATACGAGCAGTACTTC
TRBJ2-5 TRBV15 once . CATSLGEKTQYF TGTGCCACCAGCCTGGGTGAAAAGACCCAGTACTTC
TRBJ2-4 TRBV6-5 few TRBD2 CASSYREGQYIQYF TGTGCCAGCAGTTACCGGGAGGGCCAGTACATTCAGTACTTC
TRBJ1-1 TRBV6-5 many . CASSYEYSNTEAFF TGTGCCAGCAGTTACGAGTATTCGAACACTGAAGCTTTCTTT
TRBJ2-7 TRBV6-1 few . CASSELSTRVNRQYF TGTGCCAGCAGTGAACTTAGCACGCGGGTTAATAGGCAGTACTTC
TRBJ2-3 TRBV20-1 . . CSASLPTDPGYTQYF TGCAGTGCTTCCCTTCCTACAGACCCTGGCTATACGCAGTATTTT
TRBJ2-5 TRBV6-1 . TRBD2 CASSEWLAGDMETQYF TGTGCCAGCAGTGAATGGCTAGCGGGAGATATGGAGACCCAGTACTTC
TRBJ1-1 TRBV29-1 many . CSVNPGQRNTEAFF TGCAGCGTTAACCCGGGACAACGAAACACTGAAGCTTTCTTT
TRBJ2-5 TRBV20-1 . TRBD2 CSAGLTSGRAEISAQYF TGCAGTGCTGGACTGACTAGCGGGAGGGCCGAAATCTCGGCCCAGTACTTC
TRBJ1-5 TRBV9 many . CASSGGTLGQPQHF TGTGCCAGCAGCGGAGGGACATTAGGTCAGCCCCAGCATTTT
TRBJ1-2 TRBV30 . . CAWSPGGRSYGYTF TGTGCCTGGAGCCCCGGGGGCAGAAGCTATGGCTACACCTTC
TRBJ2-5 TRBV29-1 . TRBD2 CSVDWLAERAQETQYF TGCAGCGTTGATTGGCTAGCGGAGAGGGCCCAAGAGACCCAGTACTTC
TRBJ1-1 TRBV11-2 many TRBD1 CASSLVLGDSEAFF TGTGCCAGCAGCTTAGTGTTGGGGGACAGTGAAGCTTTCTTT
TRBJ1-2 TRBV7-8 many . CASSLGSGRTYGYTF TGTGCCAGCAGCTTAGGCTCCGGCAGGACCTATGGCTACACCTTC
TRBJ2-2 TRBV6-2/TRBV6-3 many . CASSYGARADTGELFF TGTGCCAGCAGTTACGGTGCCAGGGCCGACACCGGGGAGCTGTTTTTT
TRBJ2-7 TRBV12-5 . . CASGLVVAQADEQYF TGTGCTAGTGGTTTGGTAGTGGCACAGGCGGACGAGCAGTACTTC
TRBJ1-2 TRBV20-1 few . CSARDSRGYTF TGCAGTGCTAGAGACAGCAGGGGCTACACCTTC
TRBJ1-2 TRBV29-1 many . CSVPSGYVGYTF TGCAGCGTACCGTCGGGGTATGTTGGCTACACCTTC
TRBJ2-5 TRBV12-5 many TRBD1 CASGPWDREETQYF TGTGCTAGTGGACCGTGGGACAGGGAAGAGACCCAGTACTTC
TRBJ2-1 TRBV5-1 . . CASSFFGSYNEQFF TGCGCCAGCAGCTTCTTCGGGTCCTACAATGAGCAGTTCTTC
TRBJ1-1 TRBV3-1 . TRBD1 CASSQDDRGLVNTEAFF TGTGCCAGCAGCCAAGATGACAGGGGGCTCGTGAACACTGAAGCTTTCTTT
TRBJ1-2 TRBV27 many TRBD1 CASWGFGQENYGYTF TGTGCCAGCTGGGGGTTCGGACAGGAAAACTATGGCTACACCTTC